These 10 T cell receptor beta chains were sequenced from one sample in a study of T cells in localized non-small cell lung cancer. Generated by immunoSEQ multiplex PCR, the TCRdb table keeps only in-frame clones and is missing some. The sample includes 30,000 to 45,000 clones, around 90% seen only once; the top ten take under 8.5%. The sequenced sample was peripheral blood, obtained before any cancer treatment. The receptors here all came from a woman between 35 and 75 years old with stage I lung adenocarcinoma.

The chain uses TRBV7-2 and TRBJ2-1, with D maybe TRBD1 (5 bases). CDR3 length: 16 residues. V shed 6 bases and J shed 2 bases, with 17 bases lying between them. The V gene's germline CDR1 is SGHTA and CDR2 FQGNSA. Here the CDR3 DNA reads TGTGCCAGCAGTTCGAGCAGGGTTCGTACCTACAATGAGCAGTTCTTC. Protein sequence: CASSSSRVRTYNEQFF.

V and J are TRBV28 and TRBJ2-4; 12 bases map to TRBD2. Losses at the gene ends were 5 bases for V and 0 bases for J; bases not matched to a gene: 8. The CDR3 length is 18 residues. Germline V gives CDR1 MDHEN, CDR2 SYDVKM. CDR3 nucleotides: TGTGCCAGCAGTCCCCTAGCGGGGGGGTTTCCAGCCAAAAACATTCAGTACTTC. Translated, it gives CASSPLAGGFPAKNIQYF.

This clone appeared a few times. This chain connects TRBV5-1 to TRBJ1-4, with a tentative D call TRBD1 (5 bases). This CDR3 is 18 amino acids long. The V end lost 1 base, the J end lost 4 bases, and 20 bases lay between the germline ends. Germline-derived CDR1 and CDR2 are SGHRS and YFSETQ. The CDR3 loop is CASSLMNFGAGHNEKLFF. CDR3 coding DNA: TGCGCCAGCAGCTTGATGAATTTTGGGGCAGGCCATAATGAAAAACTGTTTTTT.

This rearrangement joins TRBV9 to TRBJ1-1; D may be TRBD1 (5 bases). The CDR3 totals 16 residues. V was trimmed by 4 bases and J by 1 base, leaving 17 bases between them. Germline assignment: CDR1 SGDLS and CDR2 YYNGEE. CDR3 sequence reads: CASSPQGGGTNTEAFF. DNA of the CDR3: TGTGCCAGCAGCCCCCAGGGAGGTGGGACGAACACTGAAGCTTTCTTT.

The rearrangement links TRBV6-1 to TRBJ2-5, with 12 bases aligning to TRBD2. CDR1 is MNHNS and CDR2 is SASEGT in the germline V gene. The CDR3 spans 16 residues. V trimming: 4 bases; J trimming: 4 bases; junction bases outside the gene matches: 7. The CDR3 sequence: CASSALAGGSGETQYF. The CDR3 DNA reads TGTGCCAGCAGTGCACTAGCGGGGGGATCAGGAGAGACCCAGTACTTC.

The rearrangement joins TRBV11-2 to TRBJ2-3, with D tentatively TRBD2 (6 bases). The germline V gene has CDR1 SGHAT and CDR2 FQNNGV. This CDR3 is 14 amino acids long. The V gene lost 4 bases and the J gene lost 6 bases, with 14 bases spanning the gap. The CDR3: CASSSLAAPDTQYF. The CDR3, as DNA: TGTGCCAGCAGCTCCTTAGCGGCCCCTGATACGCAGTATTTT.

The sample holds a few counts of this clone. V and J are TRBV7-2 and TRBJ1-6; D is unresolved. Germline values: CDR1 SGHTA, CDR2 FQGNSA. Deletions cut 3 bases from V and 9 bases from J, with 12 bases between. The CDR3 runs 14 residues. DNA of the CDR3: TGTGCCAGCAGCTTGGCTCTAAAGGCTTCACCCCTCCACTTT. Encoded protein: CASSLALKASPLHF.

V and J are TRBV21-1 and TRBJ1-2; no check of the table's D call, TRBD1, against the DNA was made. TRBV21-1 is reported as a pseudogene. This CDR3 has 13 residues. For the CDR3, the DNA is TGTGCCAGCAGCAATTTACAGTACTATGGCTACACCTTC. This gives the protein CASSNLQYYGYTF.

This rearrangement joins TRBV5-1 to TRBJ1-1; weak D call: TRBD1 (6 bases). Germline CDR1 and CDR2: SGHRS and YFSETQ. V dropped 4 bases and J dropped 1 base, with 14 bases sitting between them. This CDR3 has 15 residues. The CDR3 sequence is CASSTRGQTNTEAFF. The CDR3, as DNA: TGCGCCAGCAGCACCCGCGGACAGACGAACACTGAAGCTTTCTTT.

V and J are TRBV20-1 and TRBJ1-1, with 7 bases that match TRBD1. The CDR3 is made up of 11 amino acids. Unmatched junction bases numbered 7, after V lost 4 bases and J lost 11 bases. Germline V lookup: CDR1 DFQATT, CDR2 SNEGSKA (reference sequence). CDR3 coding DNA: TGCAGTGCTATAGGACAGGAAACTGCTTTCTTT. Its protein product is CSAIGQETAFF.